A single sample gave rise to the 23 T cell receptor beta chains below, sequenced in a study of neurological immune-mediated disorders. Each CDR3 protein is one row after TCRdb ran MiXCR on the 5' RACE reads. This sample has about 62,000 distinct CDR3 sequences, with around 5% found just once. The sample consisted of PBMCs. The origin of the receptors is a woman aged 45-65 years with multiple sclerosis.

This clonotype was counted between two and nine times. This chain uses TRBV7-2 with TRBJ2-7; possible D gene TRBD1, 6 bases. Per germline, CDR1 SGHTA and CDR2 FQGNSA. Trimming took off 10 bases at V and 0 bases at J, with 16 bases between the two ends. This CDR3 comprises 14 residues. Here the CDR3 reads CATRPPDSSYEQYF. The CDR3 DNA reads TGTGCCACAAGACCTCCGGACAGCTCCTACGAGCAGTACTTC.

This clonotype was seen ten or more times. The chain combines TRBV20-1 with TRBJ1-1; D call uncertain. Per the germline V gene, CDR1 is DFQATT and CDR2 is SNEGSKA (reference sequence). V shed 2 bases and J shed 1 base, with 11 bases lying between them. The CDR3 has 14 residues. The CDR3 sequence: CSARPRGRNTEAFF. Written as DNA, the CDR3 is TGCAGTGCTAGACCTCGGGGAAGGAACACTGAAGCTTTCTTT.

This clonotype was picked up many times. The J gene is TRBJ2-1, the V gene TRBV7-9; 10 positions match TRBD1. The CDR3 loop spans 16 amino acids. The V gene's germline CDR1 is SEHNR and CDR2 FQNEAQ (reference sequence). The V gene end was trimmed by 2 bases and the J gene end by 9 bases; junction bases not matched to a gene: 10. CDR3 region: CASSLFGQGGRFEQFF. Written as DNA, the CDR3 is TGTGCCAGCAGCTTATTCGGACAGGGGGGTCGCTTTGAGCAGTTCTTC.

This clonotype has ten or more counts. The CDR3 loop is CASSPVLHEQYF. CDR3 bases: TGTGCCAGCAGCCCTGTTTTGCACGAGCAGTACTTC. The chain employs TRBV7-2 and TRBJ2-7; D ambiguous. The germline gives CDR1 SGHTA, CDR2 FQGNSA. The length of the CDR3 is 12 residues. Trimming left V 5 bases short and J 5 bases short, with 10 bases between.

The chain recombines TRBV5-4 with TRBJ2-3; possible D gene TRBD2, 6 bases. The CDR3 covers 18 residues. The germline V gene encodes CDR1 SGHNT and CDR2 YYREEE (reference sequence). Trimming removed 7 bases from V and 8 bases from J, with 32 bases in between. The CDR3 spells CASGEGSGGPILSATQYF. CDR3 sequence (DNA): TGTGCCAGCGGAGAGGGTTCCGGGGGTCCAATCCTTAGTGCTACGCAGTATTTT.

This clonotype was observed many times. This sequence joins TRBV25-1 and TRBJ1-4; 7 nucleotides match TRBD1. V was pared by 2 bases and J by 11 bases, with 11 bases of the junction left unmatched. Germline-derived CDR1 and CDR2 are MGHDK and SYGVNS. The CDR3 covers 15 residues. The DNA for the CDR3 is TGTGCCAGCAGTGAAGACCGGGACAGCGCTGGGAAACTGTTTTTT. This sequence encodes CASSEDRDSAGKLFF.

This clonotype was counted at least ten times. This rearrangement joins TRBV7-8 to TRBJ1-2; D is perhaps TRBD1 (5 bases). Per germline, CDR1 SGHVS and CDR2 FQNEAQ. This CDR3 region has 13 residues. Trimming pared 3 bases from V and 1 base from J, leaving 6 bases between. CDR3: CASSFGGNYGYTF. CDR3 sequence (DNA): TGTGCCAGCAGCTTCGGGGGTAACTATGGCTACACCTTC.

This clonotype was counted at least ten times. The gene calls are TRBV6-5 and TRBJ2-1; 10 positions match TRBD2. Trimming cost V 6 bases and J 7 bases; bases outside gene matches: 6. Germline values: CDR1 MNHEY, CDR2 SVGAGI. The CDR3 has 14 amino acids. The CDR3 region is CASSPSGGENEQFF. As DNA, the CDR3 is TGTGCCAGCAGCCCGAGCGGGGGGGAAAATGAGCAGTTCTTC.

This clonotype was counted at least ten times. The chain couples TRBV4-1 to TRBJ1-6, with D uncertain. Trimming shortened V by 0 bases and J by 0 bases, and 6 bases separated the two germline ends. From germline, CDR1 is MGHRA and CDR2 YSYEKL. CDR3 length equals 16 residues. In DNA form, the CDR3 reads TGCGCCAGCAGCCAAGAAGGGAACTCCTATAATTCACCCCTCCACTTT. Its protein product is CASSQEGNSYNSPLHF.

This clonotype was recorded at least ten times. This chain uses TRBV4-3 with TRBJ2-6, with D unresolved. Trimming took 0 bases from V and 0 from J, leaving 6 bases between them. CDR3 size: 16 residues. CDR1 and CDR2 from the germline V gene are LGHNA and YSLEER. The CDR3 protein is CASSQDGPSGANVLTF. CDR3 DNA: TGCGCCAGCAGCCAAGACGGGCCCTCTGGGGCCAACGTCCTGACTTTC.

This clonotype was recorded many times. The chain joins TRBV24-1 to TRBJ2-1; 11 nucleotides agree with TRBD2. CDR1 is KGHDR and CDR2 is SFDVKD in the germline V gene. The CDR3 loop spans 18 amino acids. J was trimmed by 6 bases and V by 3 bases; bases with no gene match: 12. This CDR3 is CATSDLAGGQPGGNEQFF. DNA of the CDR3: TGTGCCACCAGTGATCTAGCGGGGGGCCAACCTGGAGGCAATGAGCAGTTCTTC.

This clonotype was counted between two and nine times. One end of the junction does not line up with germline, which may come from a read error. The rearrangement joins TRBV12-3 or TRBV12-4 to TRBJ1-5; D is possibly TRBD1 (5 bases). There are 15 residues in the CDR3. The CDR3 is CASSTGTVSNQPQNF. CDR3 nucleotides: TGTGCCAGCAGCACGGGGACGGTTAGCAATCAGCCCCAGAATTTT.

The table lists this clonotype with many counts. The chain carries TRBV7-9 and TRBJ1-2; D perhaps matches TRBD1 (6 bases). V was shortened by 1 base and J by 7 bases, with 13 bases between the two germline ends. The germline V gene encodes CDR1 SEHNR and CDR2 FQNEAQ (reference sequence). CDR3 length: 14 amino acids. The chain's CDR3 is CASSLDRVIVGYTF. The DNA of the CDR3 is TGTGCCAGCAGCTTAGACAGGGTTATAGTTGGCTACACCTTC.

This chain connects TRBV29-1 to TRBJ2-3; 8 bases are shared with TRBD1. CDR1 and CDR2 from the germline V gene are SQVTM and ANQGSEA. The ends lost 4 bases at V and 8 bases at J; junction bases unmatched: 8. CDR3 length: 13 amino acids. The CDR3 region is CSVGGLGQGTQYF. The CDR3 nucleotides read TGCAGCGTTGGAGGCCTAGGACAGGGTACGCAGTATTTT.

There are many counts of this clonotype. This chain links TRBV6-2 or TRBV6-3 with TRBJ1-1; D perhaps matches TRBD1 (5 bases). The germline V gene encodes CDR1 MNHEY and CDR2 SVGEGT. The V end lost 8 bases, the J end lost 8 bases, and 15 bases lay between the germline ends. The CDR3 is 12 residues long. The CDR3 nucleotides are TGTGCCAGCCAATCCTGGGACGGCGAAGCTTTCTTT. It specifies CASQSWDGEAFF.

This clonotype appeared many times. The chain carries TRBV10-3 and TRBJ1-1; perhaps TRBD1 as D (5 bases). V shed 0 bases and J shed 4 bases, with 9 bases lying between them. The CDR3 is 14 amino acids. Germline-derived CDR1 and CDR2 are ENHRY and SYGVKD. The CDR3 DNA reads TGTGCCATCAGTGAGTCTAAGGGACCCACTGAAGCTTTCTTT. Protein product: CAISESKGPTEAFF.

This clonotype was detected a few times. Sequence at one end of the junction differs from germline and may be a read error. The genes are TRBV25-1 and TRBJ1-5, with D unclear. Germline lookup yields CDR1 MGHDK and CDR2 SYGVNS. This CDR3 spans 12 amino acids. CDR3 sequence reads: CASSDYNQPQNF. CDR3 bases: TGTGCCAGCAGTGACTACAATCAGCCCCAGAATTTT.

This clonotype was counted ten times or more. This chain uses TRBV29-1 with TRBJ2-1, with D hard to call. CDR1 and CDR2 (germline): SQVTM, ANQGSEA. This CDR3 is 12 amino acids long. V dropped 6 bases and J dropped 0 bases, with 6 bases sitting between them. This CDR3 reads CSVESSYNEQFF. The CDR3, as DNA: TGCAGCGTAGAGAGCTCCTACAATGAGCAGTTCTTC.

About this clonotype itself: A clone one base away is much larger, so this may be a read error. This chain links TRBV20-1 with TRBJ1-1; a weak D match, TRBD1 (6 bases). Germline V gives CDR1 DFQATT, CDR2 SNEGSKA (reference sequence). CDR3 size: 12 residues. Trimming cost V 2 bases and J 3 bases, with 7 bases left between them. CDR3 nucleotides: TGCAGTGCTAGAAAGGGGGACACTGAAGCTTTCTTT. Amino acid sequence: CSARKGDTEAFF.

This clonotype was counted many times. The rearrangement uses TRBV3-1 and TRBJ2-3; unclear D gene. The CDR3 covers 11 residues. The V gene lost 2 bases and the J gene lost 4 bases, with 1 base spanning the gap. Germline values: CDR1 LGHDT, CDR2 YNNKEL (reference sequence). CDR3 loop: CASSQSDTQYF. Here the CDR3 DNA reads TGTGCCAGCAGCCAATCAGATACGCAGTATTTT.

This clonotype showed up many times. This chain links TRBV7-8 with TRBJ2-3; D is unresolved. Trimming left V 5 bases short and J 4 bases short, with 7 bases between. Germline lookup yields CDR1 SGHVS and CDR2 FQNEAQ. The CDR3 totals 12 residues. CDR3 coding DNA: TGTGCCAGCAGCCCAAGTCCAGATACGCAGTATTTT. Translating gives CASSPSPDTQYF.

This clonotype appeared a few times. The genes are TRBV5-1 and TRBJ1-5, with D unclear. V was trimmed by 5 bases and J by 4 bases, leaving 10 bases between them. The CDR3 is 13 amino acids. Germline V gene sequence: CDR1 SGHRS, CDR2 YFSETQ. The CDR3 DNA is TGCGCCAGCAGTTCGGACGGGAATCAGCCCCAGCATTTT. It encodes CASSSDGNQPQHF.

In this sample, this clonotype turned up many times. The chain employs TRBV6-6 and TRBJ2-1; 7 bases agree with TRBD2. V lost 4 bases to trimming and J lost 4 bases; unmatched junction nucleotides: 10. Germline-derived CDR1 and CDR2 are MNHNY and SVGAGI (reference sequence). This CDR3 has 16 amino acids. The DNA of the CDR3 is TGTGCCAGCAGTTCCAGCGGGGTGGGGGTTTACAATGAGCAGTTCTTC. This codes for CASSSSGVGVYNEQFF.